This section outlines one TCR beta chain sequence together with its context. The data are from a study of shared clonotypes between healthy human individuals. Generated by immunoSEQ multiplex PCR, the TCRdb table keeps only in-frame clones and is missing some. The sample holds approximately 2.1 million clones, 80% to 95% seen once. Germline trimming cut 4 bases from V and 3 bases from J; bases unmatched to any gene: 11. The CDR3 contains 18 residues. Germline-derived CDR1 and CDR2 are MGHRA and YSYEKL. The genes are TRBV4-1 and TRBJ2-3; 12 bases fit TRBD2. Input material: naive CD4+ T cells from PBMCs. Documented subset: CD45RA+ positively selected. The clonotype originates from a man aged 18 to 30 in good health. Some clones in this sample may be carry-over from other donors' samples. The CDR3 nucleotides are TGCGCCAGCAGCCCCCTTAGGGCTAGCGGGAGGGAGACAGATACGCAGTATTTT. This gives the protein CASSPLRASGRETDTQYF.